Listed here are 5 T cell receptor beta chains from one sample, sequenced in a study of CD8 T cells in Susac syndrome. An input of roughly 0.45 to 1 ug of RNA was subjected to reverse transcription using random hexamers. Each CDR3 protein is one row after TCRdb ran MiXCR on the immunoSEQ multiplex PCR reads. Of about 110,000 distinct CDR3 sequences listed, 94% are singletons. The specimen was CD8+ T cells from PBMCs. The receptors originated from a human donor with Susac syndrome.

This clonotype was recorded a few times. V usage is TRBV11-3 and J usage is TRBJ2-1; D uncertain. Trimming took 1 base from V and 7 from J, leaving 8 bases between them. This CDR3 is 13 amino acids long. Germline CDR1 reads SGHNT; CDR2 reads YENEEA. The CDR3 DNA is TGTGCCAGCAGCTTAGGATTGTTGAATGAGCAGTTCTTC. Translating gives CASSLGLLNEQFF.

V and J are TRBV7-9 and TRBJ2-3, with a possible D match to TRBD2 (5 bases). Trimming stripped 6 bases from V and 1 base from J, with 11 bases between. Germline CDR1 reads SEHNR; CDR2 reads FQNEAQ (reference sequence). The length of the CDR3 is 14 residues. The CDR3 loop is CASRDLGGTDTQYF. The CDR3 DNA reads as TGTGCCAGCAGGGACTTGGGTGGCACAGATACGCAGTATTTT.

The rearrangement uses TRBV11-3 and TRBJ2-2, with D hard to call. The CDR3 covers 14 residues. CDR1 SGHNT and CDR2 YENEEA come from the germline V gene. Trimming removed 8 bases from V and 3 bases from J, with 13 bases in between. The CDR3 sequence: CASRYMGDTGELFF. The CDR3 nucleotides are TGTGCCAGCCGGTACATGGGCGACACCGGGGAGCTGTTTTTT.

The J gene is TRBJ1-1, the V gene TRBV20-1; unclear D gene. The germline gives CDR1 DFQATT, CDR2 SNEGSKA (reference sequence). V lost 3 bases, J lost 5 bases, and 7 bases lay in between. The CDR3 is made up of 11 amino acids. The CDR3 loop is CSASSVTEAFF. In DNA, the CDR3 is TGCAGTGCTAGTAGTGTTACTGAAGCTTTCTTT.

The J gene is TRBJ2-5, the V gene TRBV3-1; 11 nucleotides align to TRBD2. Losses at the gene ends were 8 bases for V and 2 bases for J; bases not matched to a gene: 10. The CDR3 spans 16 residues. Germline assignment: CDR1 LGHDT and CDR2 YNNKEL (reference sequence). CDR3 amino acids: CASGLAGGMTQETQYF. The CDR3 nucleotides read TGTGCCAGCGGACTAGCGGGCGGGATGACTCAAGAGACCCAGTACTTC.